Each of the 27 T cell receptor beta chains below was sequenced from the same sample in a study of OX40 agonist ivuxolimab in advanced cancers. TCRdb's copy holds only in-frame clones and misses some; the assay was immunoSEQ multiplex PCR. This table holds about 76,000 clones, about 88% found once. The sequenced sample was CD4+ or CD8+ T cells sorted from blood, obtained in a trial of the OX40 agonist ivuxolimab. The receptors originated from an adult with an advanced solid tumor such as melanoma, head and neck, liver or kidney cancer.

The V and J genes are TRBV1 and TRBJ2-4; the table's D call, TRBD2, was not checked against the DNA. TRBV1 is a documented pseudogene. The CDR3 length is 14 residues. DNA of the CDR3: TGCACCAGCAGCCTGAGGTTAGCCAAAAACATTCAGTACTTC. Translation: CTSSLRLAKNIQYF.

V and J are TRBV2 and TRBJ2-7, with 7 bases aligning to TRBD2. The trim removed 6 bases at V and 0 bases at J, leaving 5 bases unmatched. The CDR3 covers 14 residues. Germline V CDR1 and CDR2: SNHLY, FYNNEI. CDR3 nucleotides: TGTGCCAGCAGATTCCGGGACTACTCCTACGAGCAGTACTTC. This gives the protein CASRFRDYSYEQYF. The full variable domain, in which reference TRBV2 and TRBJ2-7 provide the parts outside the CDR3, is EPEVTQTPSHQVTQMGQEVILRCVPISNHLYFYWYRQILGQKVEFLVSFYNNEISEKSEIFDDQFSVERPDGSNFTLKIRSTKLEDSAMYFCASRFRDYSYEQYFGPGTRLTVT.

The chain uses TRBV19 and TRBJ2-3, with 9 nucleotides matching TRBD1. The germline gives CDR1 LNHDA, CDR2 SQIVND (reference sequence). V lost 3 bases, J lost 4 bases, and 5 bases stayed unmatched. The CDR3 is 15 residues long. The CDR3 nucleotides read TGTGCCAGTAGTATTGGGGGACAGGGAGCAGATACGCAGTATTTT. This translates into CASSIGGQGADTQYF. Full variable domain (rest looked up from reference TRBV19 and TRBJ2-3): DGGITQSPKYLFRKEGQNVTLSCEQNLNHDAMYWYRQDPGQGLRLIYYSQIVNDFQKGDIAEGYSVSREKKESFPLTVTSAQKNPTAFYLCASSIGGQGADTQYFGPGTRLTVL.

The chain has TRBV21-1 and TRBJ2-7. TRBV21-1 is an annotated pseudogene. The CDR3 has 17 residues. The CDR3 sequence is CASSKGDRDRGSYEQYF. The DNA for the CDR3 is TGTGCCAGCAGCAAAGGGGACCGGGACCGTGGCTCCTACGAGCAGTACTTC.

This clone appeared once. The rearrangement links TRBV6-5 to TRBJ2-1, with D possibly matching TRBD2 (6 bases). In germline, CDR1 is MNHEY, CDR2 SVGAGI. CDR3 size: 15 residues. V was pared by 3 bases and J by 5 bases, with 14 bases between. The DNA of the CDR3 is TGTGCCAGCAGTTATCGTCCGGGACTCCACAATGAGCAGTTCTTC. This codes for CASSYRPGLHNEQFF.

Written as DNA, the CDR3 is TGTGCCAGCAGTGAAGGTCTAGCGGGGAACACAGATACGCAGTATTTT. Translating it yields CASSEGLAGNTDTQYF. V is TRBV2 and J is TRBJ2-3; TRBD2 matches 9 bases. There are 16 residues in the CDR3. Germline V lookup: CDR1 SNHLY, CDR2 FYNNEI. V lost 1 base, J lost 2 bases, and 4 bases stayed unmatched.

V is TRBV6-1 and J is TRBJ1-5; TRBD1 aligns across 11 bases. The junction had 2 bases not matched to a gene; V was cut back by 3 bases and J by 4 bases. This CDR3 region has 15 residues. Per germline, CDR1 MNHNS and CDR2 SASEGT. The CDR3 DNA sequence: TGTGCCAGCAGTGAGGGACAGGGGGATAATCAGCCCCAGCATTTT. Translation: CASSEGQGDNQPQHF.

The chain joins TRBV5-6 to TRBJ2-2; either TRBD1 or TRBD2 may supply D (5 bases each). V was pared by 0 bases and J by 4 bases, with 16 bases between. Germline V gene lookup returns CDR1 SGHDT and CDR2 YYEEEE. The CDR3 extends over 17 amino acids. The CDR3 DNA reads as TGTGCCAGCAGCTTGGCTTCGCGCAGGGCGGGCACCGGGGAGCTGTTTTTT. This sequence encodes CASSLASRRAGTGELFF.

CDR3 DNA sequence: TGTGCCAGCAGTTTTCGGGAGGGTGAGCAGTTCTTC. It is translated as CASSFREGEQFF. The chain recombines TRBV27 with TRBJ2-1, with 8 bases aligning to TRBD2. The junction had 1 base not matched to a gene; V was cut back by 3 bases and J by 9 bases. The length of the CDR3 is 12 residues. Per the germline V gene, CDR1 is MNHEY and CDR2 is SMNVEV (reference sequence).

The gene calls are TRBV27 and TRBJ2-7, with 7 bases matching TRBD2. The V and J ends lost 5 bases and 4 bases, in that order; junction bases with no gene match: 5. Looked up from germline, CDR1 is MNHEY and CDR2 is SMNVEV (reference sequence). The CDR3 extends over 13 amino acids. The CDR3 protein is CASSPGLKYEQYF. As DNA, the CDR3 is TGTGCCAGCAGTCCGGGACTAAAATACGAGCAGTACTTC.

The chain combines TRBV6-5 with TRBJ2-5; 9 nucleotides line up with TRBD2. The J call may be in error: the DNA end matches TRBJ2-7 better. The CDR3 has 15 amino acids. Germline lookup yields CDR1 MNHEY and CDR2 SVGAGI. The DNA for the CDR3 is TGTGCCAGCAGTTACGTCGCGGGAGGGCCCGACGAGCAGTACTTC. It codes for CASSYVAGGPDEQYF.

This chain joins TRBV7-2 and TRBJ1-2; no firm D call. Germline loops: CDR1 SGHTA, CDR2 FQGNSA. The CDR3 length is 11 residues. The ends were cut back, 2 bases at V and 11 bases at J, with 9 bases in the middle. DNA for the CDR3: TGTGCCAGCAGCTTACTTCCACCGTACACCTTC. As protein: CASSLLPPYTF.

This clone was observed a single time. The chain uses TRBV6-1 and TRBJ1-1; D is ambiguous. The CDR3 spans 13 residues. The germline V gene has CDR1 MNHNS and CDR2 SASEGT. V lost 3 bases and J 0 bases, leaving 5 bases between the germline ends. In DNA form, the CDR3 reads TGTGCCAGCAGTGACATATTGAACACTGAAGCTTTCTTT. It is translated as CASSDILNTEAFF.

The chain joins TRBV7-2 to TRBJ1-3, with 9 bases that match TRBD1. V lost 5 bases, J lost 2 bases, and 4 bases stayed unmatched. The germline V gene encodes CDR1 SGHTA and CDR2 FQGNSA. This CDR3 has 15 amino acids. CDR3 in amino acids: CASSTRTGAGNTIYF. CDR3 DNA sequence: TGTGCCAGCAGCACCCGGACAGGGGCTGGAAACACCATATATTTT.

This clone has a single count. This sequence joins TRBV7-3 and TRBJ2-1; TRBD1 might be the D (5 bases). Germline V gives CDR1 SGHTA, CDR2 FQGTGA. Between the trimmed V and J ends, which lost 2 bases and 7 bases, there was a span of 15 bases. This CDR3 is built from 15 residues. The CDR3 region has the DNA TGTGCCAGCAGCTTAGGTTCGACAGCTGAGAATGAGCAGTTCTTC. Residues: CASSLGSTAENEQFF.

This chain connects TRBV23-1 to TRBJ2-3; possibly TRBD2 for D (5 bases). TRBV23-1 belongs to the ORF category, with a function that is uncertain. The V end was cut by 6 bases, the J end by 14 bases, with 15 bases between. The CDR3 length is 11 residues. The CDR3 nucleotides are TGCGCCAGCAGCGAAACTAGGATTGGGTATTTT. Its translation is CASSETRIGYF.

The chain couples TRBV9 to TRBJ2-3, with D perhaps matching TRBD2 (5 bases). CDR3 length equals 14 residues. V was pared by 2 bases and J by 3 bases, with 10 bases between. The V gene's germline CDR1 is SGDLS and CDR2 YYNGEE. DNA for the CDR3: TGTGCCAGCAGCGTTGGAGGACGGACAGATACGCAGTATTTT. Its protein is CASSVGGRTDTQYF.

The chain links TRBV19 to TRBJ2-7, with a possible D match to TRBD1 (6 bases). V lost 10 bases to trimming and J lost 7 bases, with 14 bases between them. The CDR3 is 11 residues long. Per the germline V gene, CDR1 is LNHDA and CDR2 is SQIVND (reference sequence). The CDR3 bases are TGTGCCACTCAAGACAGGCAGGAGCAGTACTTC. The encoded protein is CATQDRQEQYF.

The DNA for the CDR3 is TGTGCCAGCAGTTACGCGGGAGGGGCTCCCTACGAGCAGTACTTC. Translated: CASSYAGGAPYEQYF. This chain connects TRBV6-6 to TRBJ2-7, with TRBD2 matching over 9 bases. J gave up 2 bases and V 2 bases, and 4 bases lay outside the gene matches. The CDR3 runs to 15 residues. Germline CDR1 is MNHNY and CDR2 is SVGAGI (reference sequence).

This chain uses TRBV27 with TRBJ2-7, with 11 bases aligning to TRBD2. The CDR3 length is 15 residues. Germline CDR1 and CDR2: MNHEY and SMNVEV (reference sequence). J was trimmed by 4 bases and V by 2 bases; bases with no gene match: 4. The CDR3 here is CASSLTSGSTYEQYF. DNA for the CDR3: TGTGCCAGCAGTTTAACTAGCGGGAGTACTTACGAGCAGTACTTC.

V usage is TRBV11-2 and J usage is TRBJ2-1; D possibly matches TRBD1 or TRBD2 (5 bases each). The CDR3 has 15 amino acids. CDR1 and CDR2 from the germline V gene are SGHAT and FQNNGV. V lost 3 bases and J 3 bases, leaving 12 bases between the germline ends. The CDR3 sequence is CASSLTRGGYNEQFF. In DNA form, the CDR3 reads TGTGCCAGCAGCTTGACACGGGGCGGCTACAATGAGCAGTTCTTC.

J is TRBJ2-2 and V is TRBV27; D uncertain. Germline values: CDR1 MNHEY, CDR2 SMNVEV (reference sequence). The ends were cut back, 7 bases at V and 1 base at J, with 7 bases in the middle. CDR3 length equals 13 residues. CDR3 amino acids: CASNVGNTGELFF. CDR3 nucleotides: TGTGCCAGCAATGTGGGGAACACCGGGGAGCTGTTTTTT.

The rearrangement links TRBV5-1 to TRBJ2-2; 10 bases line up with TRBD2. V was clipped by 2 bases and J by 7 bases; unmatched bases: 5. Looked up from germline, CDR1 is SGHRS and CDR2 is YFSETQ. This CDR3 region has 15 residues. The CDR3 DNA follows: TGCGCCAGCAGCTTTTTAGCGGGAGGCAGCGGGGAGCTGTTTTTT. Translation gives CASSFLAGGSGELFF.

The chain carries TRBV9 and TRBJ2-7; 8 bases match TRBD1. Germline CDR1 SGDLS, CDR2 YYNGEE. V was clipped by 4 bases and J by 4 bases; unmatched bases: 10. CDR3 length equals 15 residues. DNA for the CDR3: TGTGCCAGCAGCCCGATGGGGACAGGAGGTTACGAGCAGTACTTC. Amino acid sequence: CASSPMGTGGYEQYF.

The chain's CDR3 is CASVQSSYEQYF. The CDR3 DNA reads as TGTGCCAGCGTCCAGAGCTCCTACGAGCAGTACTTC. This chain links TRBV6-1 with TRBJ2-7, with D unresolved. V was pared by 8 bases and J by 0 bases, with 8 bases between. CDR1 and CDR2 from the germline V gene are MNHNS and SASEGT. There are 12 residues in the CDR3.

J is TRBJ1-5 and V is TRBV28; 7 bases are shared with TRBD1. The ends lost 9 bases at V and 0 bases at J; junction bases unmatched: 8. The germline gives CDR1 MDHEN, CDR2 SYDVKM. This CDR3 comprises 15 residues. CDR3 sequence reads: CASDWTGFSNQPQHF. DNA of the CDR3: TGTGCCAGTGACTGGACAGGTTTTAGCAATCAGCCCCAGCATTTT.

The genes are TRBV7-9 and TRBJ2-1; no definite D call. Per the germline V gene, CDR1 is SEHNR and CDR2 is FQNEAQ (reference sequence). With 6 bases removed from V and 5 bases from J, the gap between germline ends came to 14 bases. The CDR3 sequence is 14 residues long. The CDR3 spells CASSWSLGDNEQFF. CDR3 DNA: TGTGCCAGCAGTTGGTCCCTTGGCGACAATGAGCAGTTCTTC.